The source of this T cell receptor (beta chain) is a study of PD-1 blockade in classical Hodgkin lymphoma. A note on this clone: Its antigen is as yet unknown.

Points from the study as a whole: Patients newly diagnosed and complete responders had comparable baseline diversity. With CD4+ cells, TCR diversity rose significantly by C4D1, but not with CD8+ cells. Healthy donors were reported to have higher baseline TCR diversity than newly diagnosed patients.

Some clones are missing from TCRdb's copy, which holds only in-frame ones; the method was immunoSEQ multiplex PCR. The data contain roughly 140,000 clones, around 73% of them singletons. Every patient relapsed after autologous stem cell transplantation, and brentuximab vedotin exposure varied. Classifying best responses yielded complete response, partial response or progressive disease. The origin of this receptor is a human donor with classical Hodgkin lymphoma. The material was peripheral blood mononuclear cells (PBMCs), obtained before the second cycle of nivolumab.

In nucleotides, the CDR3 is TGTGCCAGCAGCGTAGTTGGACAGGGGGGCACAGATACGCAGTATTTT. Translated, it gives CASSVVGQGGTDTQYF. The chain combines TRBV9 with TRBJ2-3, with TRBD1 identical over 10 bases. J was trimmed by 1 base and V by 0 bases; bases with no gene match: 2. CDR3 length: 16 amino acids. Germline V gene data show CDR1 as SGDLS and CDR2 as YYNGEE.